A single sample gave rise to the 3 T cell receptor beta chains below, sequenced in a study of OX40 agonist ivuxolimab in advanced cancers. Sequencing used immunoSEQ multiplex PCR; TCRdb keeps in-frame clones, though not all of them. Of 55,000 to 70,000 clones listed, approximately 83% are singletons. The sample was CD4+ or CD8+ T cells sorted from blood, taken in a trial of the OX40 agonist ivuxolimab. The receptors were gathered from an adult with an advanced solid tumor such as melanoma, head and neck, liver or kidney cancer.

The chain links TRBV10-2 to TRBJ2-5, with D possibly being TRBD2 (6 bases). Germline V CDR1 and CDR2: WSHSY, SAAADI. The CDR3 consists of 13 residues. V was pared by 6 bases and J by 3 bases, with 11 bases between. CDR3 protein: CASRLAGKETQYF. For the CDR3, the DNA is TGCGCCAGCAGACTAGCCGGAAAAGAGACCCAGTACTTC.

The rearrangement links TRBV14 to TRBJ1-1; D perhaps matches TRBD1 (6 bases). This CDR3 has 14 amino acids. Trimming took 5 bases from V and 3 from J, leaving 13 bases between them. Germline CDR1 and CDR2: SGHDN and FVKESK. The CDR3 bases are TGTGCCAGCAGCACTCTCACAGGGTACACTGAAGCTTTCTTT. Amino acids: CASSTLTGYTEAFF.

The chain joins TRBV7-2 to TRBJ2-5; no reliable D call. Per germline, CDR1 SGHTA and CDR2 FQGNSA. The CDR3 has 14 residues. V was cut by 5 bases and J by 4 bases, with 14 bases left in between. DNA of the CDR3: TGTGCCAGCAGCCAAAATCGGAGAGGAGAGACCCAGTACTTC. Its protein is CASSQNRRGETQYF.